What follows are 21 T cell receptor beta chains derived from one specimen sequenced in a study of blood T cell repertoires in COVID-19 (dated by TCRdb to the early 2020s). Library preparation used the immunoSEQ multiplex PCR assay. The immuneACCESS repertoire file appears here via TCRdb, limited to in-frame rearrangements. These files lack a portion of the clones; in checked studies, under half of the deficit traces to unresolved V genes, and the cause of the others is not known. For this sample the table gives approximately 240,000 clones, of which 70% to 90% were detected only once. 2.9% of the sample lies in the top ten. The material sequenced was peripheral blood. These receptors all come from a man aged 45-65 years who had recovered from COVID-19.

CDR3 bases: TGTGCCAGCAGCTCGCCGGGGGTACGCTCGAATGAGCAGTTCTTC. Amino acids: CASSSPGVRSNEQFF. The gene calls are TRBV5-4 and TRBJ2-1, with D perhaps matching TRBD2 (6 bases). Trimming shortened V by 3 bases and J by 7 bases, and 17 bases separated the two germline ends. CDR3 length: 15 residues. Germline CDR1 reads SGHNT; CDR2 reads YYREEE (reference sequence). Based on the CDR3 plus reference TRBV5-4 and TRBJ2-1, the full variable domain is ETGVTQSPTHLIKTRGQQVTLRCSSQSGHNTVSWYQQALGQGPQFIFQYYREEENGRGNFPPRFSGLQFPNYSSELNVNALELDDSALYLCASSSPGVRSNEQFFGPGTRLTVL.

V is TRBV30 and J is TRBJ2-1, with 7 bases lining up with TRBD1. The CDR3 spans 16 residues. Germline values: CDR1 GTSNPN, CDR2 SVGIG (reference sequence). Trimming removed 4 bases from V and 2 bases from J; junction bases left unmatched: 11. CDR3 sequence reads: CAWTAPDRAPYNEQFF. CDR3 DNA sequence: TGTGCCTGGACTGCACCCGACAGGGCCCCCTACAATGAGCAGTTCTTC.

The chain has TRBV2 and TRBJ1-2, with D tentatively TRBD1 (6 bases). The CDR3 is made up of 13 amino acids. Per the germline V gene, CDR1 is SNHLY and CDR2 is FYNNEI. V was trimmed by 5 bases and J by 1 base, leaving 8 bases between them. CDR3 amino acids: CASSQGFNYGYTF. In nucleotides, the CDR3 is TGTGCCAGCAGTCAGGGGTTTAACTATGGCTACACCTTC. The complete variable domain, with remaining parts taken from reference TRBV2 and TRBJ1-2, reads EPEVTQTPSHQVTQMGQEVILRCVPISNHLYFYWYRQILGQKVEFLVSFYNNEISEKSEIFDDQFSVERPDGSNFTLKIRSTKLEDSAMYFCASSQGFNYGYTFGSGTRLTVV.

This clone was detected only once. The CDR3 sequence is CASSYLGTGNTGELFF. The DNA of the CDR3 is TGTGCCAGCAGTTACCTCGGGACAGGCAACACCGGGGAGCTGTTTTTT. V is TRBV6-5 and J is TRBJ2-2, with TRBD1 matching over 8 bases. Germline-derived CDR1 and CDR2 are MNHEY and SVGAGI. The V segment lost 2 bases and the J segment 2 bases; nucleotides outside the gene matches: 4. There are 16 residues in the CDR3.

The chain uses TRBV5-4 and TRBJ2-3, with D perhaps TRBD2 (5 bases). The V gene lost 4 bases and the J gene lost 7 bases, with 16 bases spanning the gap. Germline V gene lookup returns CDR1 SGHNT and CDR2 YYREEE (reference sequence). The CDR3 is 14 residues long. CDR3 region: CASSAKRTPYTQYF. CDR3 nucleotides: TGTGCCAGCAGCGCGAAGCGGACTCCTTATACGCAGTATTTT.

This sequence joins TRBV5-1 and TRBJ2-2, with a tentative D call TRBD1 (6 bases). Germline V CDR1 and CDR2: SGHRS, YFSETQ. V was pared by 4 bases and J by 4 bases, with 8 bases between. The CDR3 has 13 amino acids. CDR3 in amino acids: CASSVQGTGELFF. The CDR3 DNA is TGCGCCAGCAGCGTACAGGGCACCGGGGAGCTGTTTTTT.

V is TRBV6-2 or TRBV6-3 and J is TRBJ1-5; D possibly corresponds to TRBD1 (6 bases). This CDR3 is 16 amino acids long. Germline V lookup: CDR1 MNHEY, CDR2 SVGEGT. V lost 5 bases and J 0 bases, leaving 14 bases between the germline ends. CDR3 loop: CASSHGTLYSNQPQHF. CDR3 bases: TGTGCCAGCAGTCACGGGACACTTTATAGCAATCAGCCCCAGCATTTT.

This chain links TRBV28 with TRBJ2-1, with D perhaps TRBD2 (6 bases). CDR1 MDHEN and CDR2 SYDVKM come from the germline V gene. There are 14 residues in the CDR3. V lost 3 bases, J lost 12 bases, and 18 bases lay in between. The CDR3 loop is CASSFRGMAKPQFF. In nucleotides, the CDR3 is TGTGCCAGCAGTTTTCGGGGGATGGCGAAACCGCAGTTCTTC. Complete variable domain (other parts from reference TRBV28 and TRBJ2-1): DVKVTQSSRYLVKRTGEKVFLECVQDMDHENMFWYRQDPGLGLRLIYFSYDVKMKEKGDIPEGYSVSREKKERFSLILESASTNQTSMYLCASSFRGMAKPQFFGPGTRLTVL.

The J gene is TRBJ2-1, the V gene TRBV14; D is possibly TRBD1 (5 bases). There are 14 residues in the CDR3. Germline-derived CDR1 and CDR2 are SGHDN and FVKESK. The V gene lost 3 bases and the J gene lost 2 bases, with 8 bases spanning the gap. The CDR3 spells CASSHPGTYNEQFF. The CDR3, as DNA: TGTGCCAGCAGCCATCCAGGGACCTACAATGAGCAGTTCTTC.

The CDR3 nucleotides are TGTGCCAGCAGGGGGGGATCAGTTAATGAAAAACTGTTTTTT. It yields the protein CASRGGSVNEKLFF. The rearrangement links TRBV28 to TRBJ1-4, with a tentative D call TRBD1 (5 bases). V lost 6 bases and J 4 bases, leaving 12 bases between the germline ends. The CDR3 has 14 residues. The germline gives CDR1 MDHEN, CDR2 SYDVKM.

The rearrangement links TRBV28 to TRBJ2-7; 8 positions match TRBD2. Trimming at V came to 3 bases and at J to 6 bases, leaving 7 bases not matched to a gene. CDR3 length equals 14 residues. Looked up from germline, CDR1 is MDHEN and CDR2 is SYDVKM. CDR3 residues: CASSLEGLGREQYF. CDR3 nucleotide sequence: TGTGCCAGCAGTTTGGAGGGACTAGGGCGCGAGCAGTACTTC. Supplemented by reference TRBV28 and TRBJ2-7, the full variable domain reads DVKVTQSSRYLVKRTGEKVFLECVQDMDHENMFWYRQDPGLGLRLIYFSYDVKMKEKGDIPEGYSVSREKKERFSLILESASTNQTSMYLCASSLEGLGREQYFGPGTRLTVT.

The rearrangement uses TRBV25-1 and TRBJ2-1; 9 nucleotides match TRBD1. Trimming took 8 bases from V and 1 from J; bases not matched to a gene: 6. Germline lookup yields CDR1 MGHDK and CDR2 SYGVNS. The CDR3 length is 15 residues. CDR3 in amino acids: CASGRTGASYNEQFF. DNA of the CDR3: TGTGCCAGCGGACGGACAGGGGCTTCCTACAATGAGCAGTTCTTC.

Written as DNA, the CDR3 is TGTGCCAGCAGCTTATCCCCGGACAGGATGAACACTGAAGCTTTCTTT. It translates to CASSLSPDRMNTEAFF. V gene TRBV7-9 combines with J gene TRBJ1-1, with 7 bases matching TRBD1. Germline-derived CDR1 and CDR2 are SEHNR and FQNEAQ (reference sequence). The CDR3 loop spans 16 amino acids. V lost 2 bases, J lost 0 bases, and 6 bases stayed unmatched.

The rearrangement uses TRBV18 and TRBJ2-7; 7 bases fit TRBD2. The trim removed 4 bases at V and 9 bases at J, leaving 12 bases unmatched. Germline V lookup: CDR1 KGHSH, CDR2 LQKENI. The CDR3 spans 14 residues. The CDR3 loop reads CASSRQTGGLGQYF. CDR3 nucleotides: TGTGCCAGCTCACGACAGACGGGAGGTTTAGGGCAGTACTTC.

The chain combines TRBV7-9 with TRBJ2-1, with 7 bases identical to TRBD1. Germline CDR1 reads SEHNR; CDR2 reads FQNEAQ (reference sequence). Trimming took 5 bases from V and 1 from J; bases not matched to a gene: 5. The CDR3 sequence is 15 residues long. The chain's CDR3 is CASSLNRGSYNEQFF. The DNA for the CDR3 is TGTGCCAGCAGCCTAAACAGGGGATCCTACAATGAGCAGTTCTTC.

The chain combines TRBV28 with TRBJ2-2, with D hard to call. With 4 bases removed from V and 6 bases from J, the gap between germline ends came to 9 bases. Germline CDR1 reads MDHEN; CDR2 reads SYDVKM. This CDR3 region has 13 residues. As DNA, the CDR3 is TGTGCCAGCAGTTCATCAGGTGCCGGGGAGCTGTTTTTT. Protein sequence: CASSSSGAGELFF.

The chain is built from TRBV19 and TRBJ1-1; D remains unclear. Germline values: CDR1 LNHDA, CDR2 SQIVND (reference sequence). The CDR3 has 15 residues. Between the trimmed V and J ends, which lost 6 bases and 5 bases, there was a span of 19 bases. The CDR3 nucleotides read TGTGCCAGTAGCCTCTTCTCGGGAGAGGGAACTGAAGCTTTCTTT. Translated, it gives CASSLFSGEGTEAFF.

V and J are TRBV18 and TRBJ1-1; TRBD1 aligns across 7 bases. V lost 3 bases to trimming and J lost 0 bases; unmatched junction nucleotides: 7. Germline V gene sequence: CDR1 KGHSH, CDR2 LQKENI. The CDR3 has 16 amino acids. The CDR3 protein is CASSPWTGQMNTEAFF. CDR3 coding DNA: TGTGCCAGCTCACCCTGGACAGGCCAAATGAACACTGAAGCTTTCTTT.

This clone appeared a single time. This chain links TRBV15 with TRBJ2-1, with a weak D call TRBD1 (6 bases). V was shortened by 2 bases and J by 0 bases, with 11 bases between the two germline ends. Looked up from germline, CDR1 is LNHNV and CDR2 is YYDKDF (reference sequence). CDR3 length: 16 residues. The DNA for the CDR3 is TGTGCCACCAGCAGAAGGGACATCAGCTCCTACAATGAGCAGTTCTTC. Amino acid sequence: CATSRRDISSYNEQFF.

The rearrangement uses TRBV27 and TRBJ2-1; TRBD2 matches at 10 bases. The CDR3 has 17 amino acids. After removal of 3 bases from V and 6 bases from J, the junction contained 11 bases not matched to a gene. Germline V gene lookup returns CDR1 MNHEY and CDR2 SMNVEV (reference sequence). For the CDR3, the DNA is TGTGCCAGCAGTTTGCTAGCGGGAGCATTAGGTGGCAATGAGCAGTTCTTC. The encoded protein is CASSLLAGALGGNEQFF.

J is TRBJ2-7 and V is TRBV28, with D possibly TRBD1 on 6 matching bases. From germline, CDR1 is MDHEN and CDR2 SYDVKM. The CDR3 sequence is 13 residues long. The V and J ends lost 3 bases and 3 bases respectively, with 9 bases between them. The CDR3 region has the DNA TGTGCCAGCAGTTTGAGGGGGTTCTACGAGCAGTACTTC. Encoded protein: CASSLRGFYEQYF.